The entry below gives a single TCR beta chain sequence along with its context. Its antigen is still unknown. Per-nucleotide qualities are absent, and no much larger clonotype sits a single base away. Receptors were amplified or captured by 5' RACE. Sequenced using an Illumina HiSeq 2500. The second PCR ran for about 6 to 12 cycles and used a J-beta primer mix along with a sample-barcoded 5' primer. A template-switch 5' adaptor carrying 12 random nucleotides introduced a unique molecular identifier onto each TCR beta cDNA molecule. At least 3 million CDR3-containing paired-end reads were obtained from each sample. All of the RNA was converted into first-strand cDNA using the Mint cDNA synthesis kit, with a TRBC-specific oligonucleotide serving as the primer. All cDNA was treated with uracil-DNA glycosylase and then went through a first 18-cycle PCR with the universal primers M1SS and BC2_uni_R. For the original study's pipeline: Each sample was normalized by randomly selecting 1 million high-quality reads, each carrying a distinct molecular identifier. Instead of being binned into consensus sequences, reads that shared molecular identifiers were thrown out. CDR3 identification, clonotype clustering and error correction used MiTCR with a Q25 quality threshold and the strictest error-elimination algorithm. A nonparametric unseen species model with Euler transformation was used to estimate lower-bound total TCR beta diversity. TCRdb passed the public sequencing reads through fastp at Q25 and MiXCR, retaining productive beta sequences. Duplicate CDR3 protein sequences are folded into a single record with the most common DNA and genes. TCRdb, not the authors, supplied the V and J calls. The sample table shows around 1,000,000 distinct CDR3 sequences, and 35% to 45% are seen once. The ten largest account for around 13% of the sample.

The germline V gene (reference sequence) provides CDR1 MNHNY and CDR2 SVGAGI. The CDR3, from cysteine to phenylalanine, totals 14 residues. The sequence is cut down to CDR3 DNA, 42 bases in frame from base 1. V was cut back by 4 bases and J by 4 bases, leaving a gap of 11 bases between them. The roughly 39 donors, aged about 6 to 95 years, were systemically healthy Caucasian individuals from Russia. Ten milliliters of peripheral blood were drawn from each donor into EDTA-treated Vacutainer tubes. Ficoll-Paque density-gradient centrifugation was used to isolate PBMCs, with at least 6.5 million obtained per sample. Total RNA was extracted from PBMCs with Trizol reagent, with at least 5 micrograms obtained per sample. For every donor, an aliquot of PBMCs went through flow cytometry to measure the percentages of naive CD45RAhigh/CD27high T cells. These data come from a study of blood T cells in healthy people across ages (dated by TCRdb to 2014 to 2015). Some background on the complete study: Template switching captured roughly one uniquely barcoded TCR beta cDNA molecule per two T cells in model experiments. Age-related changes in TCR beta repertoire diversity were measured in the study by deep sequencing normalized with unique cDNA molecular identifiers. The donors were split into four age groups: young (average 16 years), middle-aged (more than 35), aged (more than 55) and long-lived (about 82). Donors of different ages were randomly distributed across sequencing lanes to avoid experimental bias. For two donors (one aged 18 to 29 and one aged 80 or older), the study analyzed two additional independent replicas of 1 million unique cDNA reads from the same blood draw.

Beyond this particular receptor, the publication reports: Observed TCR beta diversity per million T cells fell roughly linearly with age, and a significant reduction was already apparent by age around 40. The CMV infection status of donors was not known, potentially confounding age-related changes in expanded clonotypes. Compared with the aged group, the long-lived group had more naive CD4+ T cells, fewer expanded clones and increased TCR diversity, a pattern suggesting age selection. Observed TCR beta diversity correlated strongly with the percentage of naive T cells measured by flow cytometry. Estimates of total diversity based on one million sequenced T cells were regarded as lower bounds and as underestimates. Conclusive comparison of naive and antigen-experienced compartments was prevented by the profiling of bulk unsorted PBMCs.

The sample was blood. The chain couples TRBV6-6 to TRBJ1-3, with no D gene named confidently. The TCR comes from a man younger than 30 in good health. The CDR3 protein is CASSSRGGGNTIYF. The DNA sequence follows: TGTGCCAGCAGTTCCCGGGGAGGCGGAAACACCATATATTTT.